Listed below are T cell receptor beta chains from one sample, sequenced in a study of cytomegalovirus exposure and HLA in healthy donors. Libraries were prepared by immunoSEQ multiplex PCR; TCRdb keeps only in-frame clonotypes and omits some of them. The sample lists roughly 160,000 clones; 80% to 90% were seen once. Sample: PBMCs. The receptors were gathered from a man aged 18 to 29 in good health and CMV-seropositive. Each CDR3 is given with its conserved first and last residue. The order of the fields is J gene, D gene, V gene, clone size, CDR3 DNA, CDR3 protein. D genes are given only for firm matches. Clone size, where shown, is once, few, many, or a class for clones that have expanded.

J gene: TRBJ1-1
D gene: -
V gene: TRBV5-1
clone size: -
CDR3 DNA: TGCGCCAGCAGCTTGGGAACCGGACACGCGAACACTGAAGCTTTCTTT
CDR3 protein: CASSLGTGHANTEAFF

J gene: TRBJ1-2
D gene: TRBD1
V gene: TRBV7-9
clone size: once
CDR3 DNA: TGTGCCAGCAGCCGAAGGAGGGAGGGACAGGGGACCCACTATGGCTACACCTTC
CDR3 protein: CASSRRREGQGTHYGYTF

J gene: TRBJ1-1
D gene: -
V gene: TRBV30
clone size: -
CDR3 DNA: TGTGCCCCCCGGAGGGGGGGGAGGGGGAAGAACACTGAAGCTTTCTTT
CDR3 protein: CAPRRGGRGKNTEAFF

J gene: TRBJ1-5
D gene: -
V gene: TRBV12-2
clone size: -
CDR3 DNA: TGTGCAAGTCGCTTAGCCCAGGGCTCTCAGCCCCAGCATTTT
CDR3 protein: CASRLAQGSQPQHF

J gene: TRBJ2-1
D gene: TRBD1
V gene: TRBV11-2
clone size: -
CDR3 DNA: TGTGCCAGCAGCTCCAACAGGGGTGCCGAGCAGTTCTTC
CDR3 protein: CASSSNRGAEQFF

J gene: TRBJ1-1
D gene: -
V gene: TRBV7-3
clone size: -
CDR3 DNA: TGTGCCAGCAGCTTAATCGCAGGGAACACTGAAGCTTTCTTT
CDR3 protein: CASSLIAGNTEAFF

J gene: TRBJ1-5
D gene: TRBD1
V gene: TRBV16
clone size: -
CDR3 DNA: TGTGCCAGCAGCCAGAGGACAGGGGGTCAGCCCCAGCATTTT
CDR3 protein: CASSQRTGGQPQHF

J gene: TRBJ2-1
D gene: TRBD2
V gene: TRBV6-1
clone size: once
CDR3 DNA: TGTGCCAGCAAGCGGGGTTTAAATGAGCAGTTCTTC
CDR3 protein: CASKRGLNEQFF

J gene: TRBJ2-1
D gene: TRBD2
V gene: TRBV15
clone size: -
CDR3 DNA: TGTGCCACCAGCAGAGATCGGACTAGCGGCGATGAGCAGTTCTTC
CDR3 protein: CATSRDRTSGDEQFF

J gene: TRBJ1-6
D gene: -
V gene: TRBV4-1
clone size: -
CDR3 DNA: TGCGCCAGCAGCCAAGAAATTCCAGGGGCTGTCGGTTCACCCCTCCACTTT
CDR3 protein: CASSQEIPGAVGSPLHF

J gene: TRBJ1-4
D gene: TRBD1
V gene: TRBV6-1
clone size: -
CDR3 DNA: TGTGCCAGCAGCCTCCGGACAGGGGAGGTTGAAAAACTGTTTTTT
CDR3 protein: CASSLRTGEVEKLFF

J gene: TRBJ1-2
D gene: -
V gene: TRBV9
clone size: -
CDR3 DNA: TGTGCCAGCAGCGTACACCCAGAGGACTATGGCTACACCTTC
CDR3 protein: CASSVHPEDYGYTF

J gene: TRBJ2-1
D gene: -
V gene: TRBV12-5
clone size: -
CDR3 DNA: TGTGCTAGTGGTTTGGTTCAGTTGAATGAGCAGTTCTTC
CDR3 protein: CASGLVQLNEQFF

J gene: TRBJ2-6
D gene: TRBD1
V gene: TRBV4-2
clone size: -
CDR3 DNA: TGTGCCAGCAGCCAAGGGGACAGGTTCTCTGGGGCCAACGTCCTGACTTTC
CDR3 protein: CASSQGDRFSGANVLTF

J gene: TRBJ1-1
D gene: TRBD1
V gene: TRBV5-1
clone size: -
CDR3 DNA: TGCGCCAGCAGCTTGGTCCCCGGACAGGGTGAAGCTTTCTTT
CDR3 protein: CASSLVPGQGEAFF

J gene: TRBJ2-7
D gene: -
V gene: TRBV27
clone size: -
CDR3 DNA: TGTGCCAGCAGTTTAGGGTGGACAGCCGTCTACGAGCAGTACTTC
CDR3 protein: CASSLGWTAVYEQYF

J gene: TRBJ1-6
D gene: -
V gene: TRBV9
clone size: -
CDR3 DNA: TGTGCCAGCAGCGTAGGAGAAGAGGGTGGGGAGGGGCGGGGACCCCTCCACTTT
CDR3 protein: CASSVGEEGGEGRGPLHF

J gene: TRBJ2-1
D gene: -
V gene: TRBV6-5
clone size: -
CDR3 DNA: TGTGCCAGCAGTTACTCGGTGTCCCGGGGAGTGAATGAGCAGTTCTTC
CDR3 protein: CASSYSVSRGVNEQFF

J gene: TRBJ1-3
D gene: TRBD1
V gene: TRBV7-2
clone size: -
CDR3 DNA: TGTGCCAGCAGCTACGCCGACAGGGGTGGAAACACCATATATTTT
CDR3 protein: CASSYADRGGNTIYF

J gene: TRBJ1-2
D gene: TRBD1
V gene: TRBV10-3
clone size: -
CDR3 DNA: TGTGCCATCGGAAGGACAGGCTATGGCTACACCTTC
CDR3 protein: CAIGRTGYGYTF

J gene: TRBJ2-1
D gene: TRBD2
V gene: TRBV15
clone size: -
CDR3 DNA: TGTGCCACCAGCACCTCCCCCGCGGGGGTATCGGACAATGAGCAGTTCTTC
CDR3 protein: CATSTSPAGVSDNEQFF

J gene: TRBJ2-7
D gene: TRBD1
V gene: TRBV11-2
clone size: -
CDR3 DNA: TGTGCCAGCAGCTTAGAACGACAGGGCCACTACGAGCAGTACTTC
CDR3 protein: CASSLERQGHYEQYF

J gene: TRBJ2-7
D gene: -
V gene: TRBV21-1
clone size: once
CDR3 DNA: TGTGCCAGCAGCCCCAAGCCGGGAGGACCGGCATACGAGCAGTACTTC
CDR3 protein: CASSPKPGGPAYEQYF

J gene: TRBJ1-6
D gene: -
V gene: TRBV7-8
clone size: -
CDR3 DNA: TGTGCCAGCAGCTTAGACCGGACCGGGGGTTCACCCCTCCACTTT
CDR3 protein: CASSLDRTGGSPLHF

J gene: TRBJ2-7
D gene: TRBD1
V gene: TRBV5-4
clone size: -
CDR3 DNA: TGTGCCAGCAGCTTGGACAGGGGTAGCTCCTACGAGCAGTACTTC
CDR3 protein: CASSLDRGSSYEQYF

J gene: TRBJ2-3
D gene: -
V gene: TRBV27
clone size: once
CDR3 DNA: TGTGCCAGCAGCCCGCTGAGGATGAGCGGTACGCAGTATTTT
CDR3 protein: CASSPLRMSGTQYF

J gene: TRBJ2-7
D gene: TRBD1
V gene: TRBV4-1
clone size: -
CDR3 DNA: TGCGCCAGCAGCCAGGGACAGTACTCCTACGAGCAGTACTTC
CDR3 protein: CASSQGQYSYEQYF

J gene: TRBJ1-4
D gene: -
V gene: TRBV5-1
clone size: -
CDR3 DNA: TGCGCCAGCAGAACTGCAACTAATGAAAAACTGTTTTTT
CDR3 protein: CASRTATNEKLFF

J gene: TRBJ1-1
D gene: TRBD1
V gene: TRBV30
clone size: -
CDR3 DNA: TGTGCCTGGATGAGGGGACAGGGGCCTACTGAAGCTTTCTTT
CDR3 protein: CAWMRGQGPTEAFF

J gene: TRBJ1-1
D gene: TRBD1
V gene: TRBV6-5
clone size: -
CDR3 DNA: TGTGCCAGCAGTTATGTCCTAGGGGGCGGCACTGAAGCTTTCTTT
CDR3 protein: CASSYVLGGGTEAFF

J gene: TRBJ2-1
D gene: -
V gene: TRBV10-3
clone size: -
CDR3 DNA: TGTGCCATCAGTGCTAGCGACGGGTGGAATGAGCAGTTCTTC
CDR3 protein: CAISASDGWNEQFF

J gene: TRBJ2-2
D gene: -
V gene: TRBV19
clone size: -
CDR3 DNA: TGTGCCAGCCGGGGGGGGGCAGGGGGGTCGAACACCGGGGAGCTGTTTTTT
CDR3 protein: CASRGGAGGSNTGELFF

J gene: TRBJ1-4
D gene: -
V gene: TRBV6-5
clone size: -
CDR3 DNA: TGTGCCAGCAGTTTGACTAAACAGGGAATCGATGAAAAACTGTTTTTT
CDR3 protein: CASSLTKQGIDEKLFF

J gene: TRBJ2-5
D gene: TRBD2
V gene: TRBV19
clone size: -
CDR3 DNA: TGTGCCAGTAGCACCGGGACTAGCGGACAAGAGACCCAGTACTTC
CDR3 protein: CASSTGTSGQETQYF

J gene: TRBJ1-2
D gene: -
V gene: TRBV6-4
clone size: -
CDR3 DNA: TGTGCCAGCAGGGAACTCCCTTCGGCGGACTATGGCTACACCTTC
CDR3 protein: CASRELPSADYGYTF

J gene: TRBJ2-1
D gene: TRBD2
V gene: TRBV4-1
clone size: -
CDR3 DNA: TGCGCCAGCAGCGGGGGACTACCAGGGCGGGGTGAGCAGTTCTTC
CDR3 protein: CASSGGLPGRGEQFF

J gene: TRBJ1-6
D gene: TRBD1
V gene: TRBV7-9
clone size: -
CDR3 DNA: TGTGCCAGCACGAGCACAGGGGATTCACCCCTCCACTTT
CDR3 protein: CASTSTGDSPLHF